This note documents a single TCR beta chain sequence. Its antigen has not been determined. Within one base of it there is no much larger clone, and no base qualities were kept. The data originate from a study of OX40 agonist ivuxolimab in advanced cancers. Regarding the complete study: The costimulatory receptor OX40 (CD134) was targeted by ivuxolimab, a fully human IgG2 agonistic monoclonal antibody. The point of sequencing TCRbeta in the periphery was to test whether ivuxolimab changed TCR sequence diversity and drove clonal T-cell expansion. Intravenous ivuxolimab was administered to patients every 2 weeks at six dose levels: 0.01, 0.1, 0.3, 1.5, 3 and 10 mg/kg. In the dose-escalation cohort, roughly 80% of patients were male, and the mean age was roughly 60 years, with a range of roughly 20 to 85. Among the approximately 54 dose-escalation patients, some 20 had hepatocellular carcinoma, approximately 15 melanoma, 9 renal cell carcinoma and 9 head and neck cancer. Prior anti-PD-1, anti-PD-L1 or anti-CTLA-4 therapy was permitted, and checkpoint inhibitors had been received by 30% to 40% of dose-escalation patients. Three dose-escalation patients achieved partial responses, one with hepatocellular carcinoma and two with cutaneous melanoma. The paper reports the monotherapy dose-escalation portion (N ≈ 52 patients) of the phase I ivuxolimab trial.

The trial excluded patients who had a history of autoimmune disease or were on systemic immunosuppression. In every dose cohort, peripheral blood was drawn for TCR sequencing at baseline, cycle 4 day 1, and cycle 7 day 1. Samples came from an open-label, multicenter, first-in-human phase I dose-escalation trial of ivuxolimab. The trial enrolled adults with locally advanced or metastatic head and neck squamous cell, hepatocellular, melanoma or renal cell carcinoma. CD4+ and CD8+ T cells were sorted separately from peripheral blood before TCR sequencing. What the research found in general, with its limitations: After ivuxolimab, expanded clones were on average more numerous among CD8+ T cells than among CD4+ T cells. Partial responders in the 0.1-3.0 mg/kg groups had among the lowest normalized peripheral clonal expansion, especially among CD8+ T cells. At doses of 0.1 to 3.0 mg/kg, clonal expansion of both CD4+ and CD8+ T cells in blood was seen between baseline and week 6. Low levels of normalized T-cell clonal expansion were also seen in some patients who did not respond. The antigen specificity of the peripheral T cells that underwent clonal expansion was not determined.

CDR1 and CDR2 were assigned from the germline V gene as SGHVS and FQNEAQ. V ends up 5 bases short and J 5 bases short, with an unmatched junction base count of 9. The CDR3 runs 15 amino acids, cysteine and phenylalanine included. Only the CDR3 DNA is retained, 45 bases long and in frame from the first base. For sequencing of the TCRbeta CDR3 region, genomic DNA was extracted from the sorted cells. The immunoSEQ Assay was used for sequencing of TCRbeta CDR3 regions. TCRdb mirrors the immuneACCESS table, restricted to in-frame sequences. Some clones are absent from its copies; in checked studies, under half trace to an unresolved V gene, and the reason for the others is unknown. The sample records around 30,000 clones, approximately 82% of which are singletons. The ten most abundant clones make up roughly 2.5% of the sample.

This material consisted of CD4+ or CD8+ T cells sorted from blood, taken in a trial of the OX40 agonist ivuxolimab. The clonotype comes from an adult with an advanced solid tumor such as melanoma, head and neck, liver or kidney cancer. The chain is encoded by TRBV7-8 joined to TRBJ2-4; TRBD1 fits 7 bases in the junction. The nucleotide sequence is TGTGCCAGCAGCATCCAACAGGGGTTGCAAAACATTCAGTACTTC. The encoded protein is CASSIQQGLQNIQYF.